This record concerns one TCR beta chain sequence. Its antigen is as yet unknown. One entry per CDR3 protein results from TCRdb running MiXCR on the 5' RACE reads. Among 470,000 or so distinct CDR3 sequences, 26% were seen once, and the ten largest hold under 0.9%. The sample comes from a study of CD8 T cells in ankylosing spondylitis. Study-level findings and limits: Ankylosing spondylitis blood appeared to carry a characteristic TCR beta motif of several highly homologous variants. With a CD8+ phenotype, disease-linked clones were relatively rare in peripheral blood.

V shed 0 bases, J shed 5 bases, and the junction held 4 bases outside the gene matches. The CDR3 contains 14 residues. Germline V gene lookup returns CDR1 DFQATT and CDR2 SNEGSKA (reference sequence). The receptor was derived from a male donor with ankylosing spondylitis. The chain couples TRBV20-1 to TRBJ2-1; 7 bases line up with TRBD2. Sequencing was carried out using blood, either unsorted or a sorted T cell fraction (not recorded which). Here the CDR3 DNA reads TGCAGTGCTAGAGACGGGAGGCGGAACAATGAGCAGTTCTTC. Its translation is CSARDGRRNNEQFF.